The T cell receptor beta chain under discussion was sequenced for a study of identical twins. Study conclusions and caveats: Models, which agreed with sharing between unrelated individuals, nonetheless underestimated the out-of-frame TCR alpha sharing seen in monozygotic twins. There was an excess of low generation probability in the out-of-frame alpha sequences that twins shared. Zero-insertion analyses could be partly confounded by invariant MAIT and iNKT cells. Whereas memory repertoires showed no such difference, abundant cord blood beta clonotypes carried fewer insertions.

TCRdb reprocessed the 5' RACE reads with MiXCR, giving one entry per CDR3 protein. The table shows hundreds of thousands of distinct CDR3 sequences, with around an eighth occurring only once. Notes on this clonotype: Antigen unknown.

This CDR3 has 15 amino acids. The germline V gene has CDR1 MNHEY and CDR2 SVGEGT. V gave up 2 bases and J gave up 6 bases; unmatched junction bases: 7. The sample taken for sequencing was memory (CD45RO+) T cells sorted from blood. The chain has TRBV6-2 or TRBV6-3 and TRBJ2-1; 7 bases are shared with TRBD2. This receptor was obtained from a woman aged 18-35 years in good health. The CDR3 sequence is CASSYTASGPNEQFF. The CDR3 nucleotides are TGTGCCAGCAGTTACACGGCTAGCGGTCCCAATGAGCAGTTCTTC.